The 6 T cell receptor beta chains listed next were all sequenced from one sample in a study of shared clonotypes between healthy human individuals. Some clones are missing from TCRdb's copy, which holds only in-frame ones; the method was immunoSEQ multiplex PCR. The sample holds about 490,000 clones, around 85% seen once. The sequenced sample consisted of PBMCs. These receptors were obtained from a middle-aged woman in good health. Some clones in this sample may be carry-over from other donors' samples.

This clone was detected only a few times. A single base is all that separates this from a far larger clone, so a read error is likely. V is TRBV29-1 and J is TRBJ2-2; 10 bases fit TRBD1. In germline, CDR1 is SQVTM, CDR2 ANQGSEA. The CDR3 runs 14 residues. The ends lost 6 bases at V and 1 base at J; junction bases unmatched: 2. The CDR3 region is CSVWTGGNTGELFF. Written as DNA, the CDR3 is TGCAGCGTCTGGACAGGGGGGAACACCGGGGAGCTGTTTTTT.

The chain is built from TRBV6-4 and TRBJ1-1, with TRBD1 matching 7 bases. In germline, CDR1 is MRHNA, CDR2 SNTAGT. The J segment lost 1 base and the V segment lost 6 bases, leaving 5 bases of the junction unmatched. This CDR3 comprises 14 residues. The CDR3 region is CASRRTGRNTEAFF. CDR3 nucleotide sequence: TGTGCCAGCAGGAGGACAGGCCGGAACACTGAAGCTTTCTTT.

A single count supports this clone. The chain has TRBV6-1 and TRBJ1-2; D remains ambiguous. Germline V gene lookup returns CDR1 MNHNS and CDR2 SASEGT. The length of the CDR3 is 14 residues. Trimming took 1 base from V and 0 from J, leaving 6 bases between them. DNA of the CDR3: TGTGCCAGCAGTGAAGGCGCGACTAACTATGGCTACACCTTC. This codes for CASSEGATNYGYTF.

This clone came up once. The V call is TRBV7-2, the J call TRBJ2-5; 9 positions agree with TRBD2. V was pared by 4 bases and J by 5 bases, with 5 bases of the junction left unmatched. Germline V gene sequence: CDR1 SGHTA, CDR2 FQGNSA. The CDR3 has 14 amino acids. The CDR3 bases are TGTGCCAGCAGCTCACTAGCGGGCTTGGAGACCCAGTACTTC. Its translation is CASSSLAGLETQYF.

The chain joins TRBV4-1 to TRBJ2-7, with D possibly being TRBD2 (6 bases). Germline lookup yields CDR1 MGHRA and CDR2 YSYEKL. This CDR3 region has 16 residues. The V end lost 3 bases, the J end lost 3 bases, and 18 bases lay between the germline ends. CDR3 sequence (DNA): TGCGCCAGCAGCCATGGGGGTAGCGGTAGATACTACGAGCAGTACTTC. As protein: CASSHGGSGRYYEQYF.

The chain employs TRBV23-1 and TRBJ2-7; D may match TRBD1 or TRBD2 (5 bases each). TRBV23-1 is designated an ORF whose function remains uncertain. The CDR3 covers 16 residues. V was trimmed by 3 bases and J by 3 bases, leaving 18 bases between them. The CDR3 region is CASSQGPALSYYEQYF. DNA of the CDR3: TGCGCCAGCAGTCAGGGACCAGCACTATCTTACTACGAGCAGTACTTC.